Each of the 10 T cell receptor beta chains below was sequenced from the same sample in a study of response to subunit inactivated influenza vaccine. TCRdb recomputed calls from the RT-PCR reads with MiXCR, one row per CDR3 protein. The repertoire includes hundreds of thousands of distinct CDR3 sequences, 18% of them detected once, and roughly 11% sits in the top ten. The sample here was PBMCs from blood, taken around 5 days after vaccination. The receptor set was obtained from a man between 45 and 60 years old who received an inactivated influenza vaccine.

J is TRBJ2-1 and V is TRBV19; the match to TRBD2 covers 9 bases. CDR3 length: 15 amino acids. Losses at the gene ends were 4 bases for V and 4 bases for J; bases not matched to a gene: 5. The germline V gene encodes CDR1 LNHDA and CDR2 SQIVND (reference sequence). The CDR3 region is CASSRAAGGYNEQFF. The CDR3 DNA is TGTGCCAGTAGTAGGGCTGCGGGAGGGTACAATGAGCAGTTCTTC.

J is TRBJ2-3 and V is TRBV20-1; 11 bases agree with TRBD2. Germline V gene sequence: CDR1 DFQATT, CDR2 SNEGSKA (reference sequence). After removal of 6 bases from V and 4 bases from J, the junction contained 6 bases not matched to a gene. The CDR3 loop spans 14 amino acids. CDR3 loop: CSAVLAGVADTQYF. CDR3 DNA: TGCAGTGCCGTACTAGCGGGAGTGGCAGATACGCAGTATTTT.

This clonotype was observed a few times. The chain couples TRBV20-1 to TRBJ2-7, with 7 bases identical to TRBD1. CDR3 length equals 13 residues. Unmatched junction bases numbered 5, after V lost 3 bases and J lost 3 bases. CDR1 and CDR2 from the germline V gene are DFQATT and SNEGSKA (reference sequence). CDR3 DNA sequence: TGCAGTGCTAGTGACAGGGCCGGCTACGAGCAGTACTTC. Residues: CSASDRAGYEQYF.

This clonotype was observed a few times. The J gene is TRBJ1-3, the V gene TRBV6-5; no firm D call. The germline V gene encodes CDR1 MNHEY and CDR2 SVGAGI. V lost 2 bases and J 0 bases, leaving 11 bases between the germline ends. This CDR3 has 16 amino acids. CDR3 amino acids: CASSYGPGSSGNTIYF. CDR3 coding DNA: TGTGCCAGCAGTTACGGTCCGGGATCCTCTGGAAACACCATATATTTT.

This clonotype has ten or more counts. The J gene is TRBJ2-2, the V gene TRBV12-3 or TRBV12-4; 9 positions match TRBD1. The CDR3 runs 17 residues. Trimming removed 5 bases from V and 2 bases from J; junction bases left unmatched: 9. CDR3 region: CASSALLGQGNTGELFF. The CDR3 DNA follows: TGTGCCAGCAGTGCCCTTCTGGGACAGGGCAACACCGGGGAGCTGTTTTTT.

At least ten counts were recorded for this clonotype. The chain combines TRBV4-2 with TRBJ1-5, with D possibly matching TRBD1 (5 bases). This CDR3 contains 15 residues. V lost 1 base and J 6 bases, leaving 13 bases between the germline ends. CDR1 is LGHNA and CDR2 is YNFKEQ in the germline V gene. This chain's CDR3 is CASSQASAGRQPQHF. The CDR3 region has the DNA TGTGCCAGCAGCCAAGCTTCGGCAGGGCGTCAGCCCCAGCATTTT.

The chain combines TRBV10-3 with TRBJ2-2; perhaps TRBD2 as D (6 bases). Germline V gene sequence: CDR1 ENHRY, CDR2 SYGVKD. The CDR3 consists of 14 residues. V was cut by 6 bases and J by 5 bases, with 13 bases left in between. CDR3 protein: CAIRGRTGTGELFF. DNA of the CDR3: TGTGCCATCAGGGGGAGGACGGGAACCGGGGAGCTGTTTTTT.

The chain joins TRBV12-3 or TRBV12-4 to TRBJ2-4; D might be TRBD1 (6 bases). V lost 5 bases to trimming and J lost 1 base, with 27 bases between them. CDR3 length equals 20 residues. CDR3 sequence: CASSATADRTTDLAKNIQYF. Written as DNA, the CDR3 is TGTGCCAGCAGTGCCACCGCCGACAGGACAACCGATCTGGCCAAAAACATTCAGTACTTC.

The chain uses TRBV5-1 and TRBJ2-2; 7 bases map to TRBD1. Losses at the gene ends were 4 bases for V and 4 bases for J; bases not matched to a gene: 13. Germline CDR1 and CDR2: SGHRS and YFSETQ. The CDR3 loop spans 17 amino acids. CDR3 coding DNA: TGCGCCAGCAGCCCGGGACAGACAATTCGGGGCACCGGGGAGCTGTTTTTT. Protein product: CASSPGQTIRGTGELFF. Supplemented by reference TRBV5-1 and TRBJ2-2, the full variable domain reads KAGVTQTPRYLIKTRGQQVTLSCSPISGHRSVSWYQQTPGQGLQFLFEYFSETQRNKGNFPGRFSGRQFSNSRSEMNVSTLELGDSALYLCASSPGQTIRGTGELFFGEGSRLTVL.

This clonotype was detected a few times. This sequence joins TRBV20-1 and TRBJ2-1, with unresolved D. The CDR3 is made up of 14 amino acids. V was pared by 6 bases and J by 2 bases, with 14 bases between. The germline CDR1 and CDR2 sequences are DFQATT and SNEGSKA (reference sequence). The CDR3, as DNA: TGCAGTGCCCCCGGTGGGCGGACCTACAATGAGCAGTTCTTC. Its translation is CSAPGGRTYNEQFF.